The source of this T cell receptor (beta chain) is a study of monozygotic twins with inflammatory bowel disease. As to this clonotype: Its antigen is not identified.

Findings of the study overall: IBD patients showed reduced TCRbeta diversity (inverse Simpson) versus healthy co-twins. The analysis yielded no support for one strong signal or clonotype associated with IBD.

Germline loops: CDR1 DFQATT, CDR2 SNEGSKA (reference sequence). The CDR3 totals 13 residues. TCRdb re-called the 5' RACE reads, yielding one record per CDR3 amino acid sequence without DNA. The sample table includes 300,000 to 350,000 distinct CDR3 sequences. J is TRBJ2-7 and V is TRBV20-1. The sequencing input was blood. The clonotype originates from a human donor with ulcerative colitis or Crohn's disease, or a healthy co-twin of an affected twin (not recorded which). CDR3 in amino acids: CSARDRTVYEQYF.